This T cell receptor beta chain was recorded in a study of T cells in Graves' hyperthyroidism and ophthalmopathy (dated by TCRdb to the late 2010s). For the study in its entirety: Peripheral blood was collected at initial diagnosis, before any treatment. The paper reports TCR Vbeta CDR3 sequencing of more than 120 peripheral blood samples: approximately 43 ophthalmopathy, some 80 hyperthyroidism and around 17 progressor patients. To identify TCR V-J signatures that set the groups apart, the researchers used a discovery cohort of 90 to 100 patients, made up of 40 to 45 with Graves' ophthalmopathy and about 60 with stable Graves' hyperthyroidism. Thyroid tissue and blood T-cell repertoires from roughly six Graves' hyperthyroidism patients were also compared in the study. Following sampling, methimazole starting at 30 mg daily was given to hyperthyroidism patients, and high-dose intravenous methylprednisolone was given to ophthalmopathy patients. Prospective prediction of ophthalmopathy was tested in an independent validation cohort consisting of 18 hyperthyroidism patients and some 17 patients who later progressed to ophthalmopathy. The 75 to 100 discovery patients were randomly split 7:3 into training and test sets.

Amplification of TCR beta CDR3 regions was carried out from RNA transcripts. For the first round of RT-PCR on the TCR CDR3, the HTBI primer set was used together with the Qiagen OneStep RT-PCR kit. The libraries were constructed in a second round of multiplex PCR and then size-selected and purified. The libraries were sequenced on an Illumina HiSeq2000 using paired-end 100 bp reads. The published analysis was carried out like this. SOAPnuke was used to process the raw data, with reads discarded if the reads contained adapters or uncalled bases, had a mean Phred below 15, or lacked an exact constant-primer or identifier match. High-quality paired reads were merged with COPE v1.2.5, and unique nucleotide sequences were defined as clonotypes. MiTCR v1.1 was used to align the clonotypes against IMGT TRBV, TRBD and TRBJ reference segments. The analysis was restricted to V-J combinations with a frequency above 0.0001, which together covered 99.2% of the repertoires. A TCS score was defined as the ratio between F50 (clonal expansion) and ExV (chaos), using BLOSUM62-based TCRdist between CDR3 peptides within each V-J. Welch's t-statistics and random forest reduced fewer than 600 V-J features to around 14, which were used in a naive Bayes classifier (R e1071). TCRdb's own reprocessing of the public reads used fastp at Q25 and MiXCR and kept productive beta chains. One record per CDR3 amino acid sequence lists the most common genes and DNA. None of the V and J calls come from the authors' own analysis; TCRdb made them. The sample has hundreds of thousands of distinct CDR3 sequences on record, roughly 20% of them singletons. The ten largest clones take up over 30% of the sample.

Ophthalmopathy patients had moderately to severely active disease, Clinical Activity Score of at least 3, NOSPECS grade of at least 4, and duration under 3 months. Exclusion was applied to patients with uncontrolled infections, other autoimmune diseases, pregnancy or lactation. Clinical symptoms, serum thyroxine and TRAb, thyroid ultrasound, and orbital computed tomography formed the basis for the diagnoses. PBMCs were isolated from 8 to 10 ml of fresh peripheral blood by Ficoll-Paque density gradient centrifugation. Total RNA was extracted using Trizol reagent, and RNA quality was assessed on an Agilent 2100 Bioanalyzer. With regard to this clonotype: The antigen this receptor binds is unknown. Base qualities were left out, and no much larger clone turns up one base away.

Findings and caveats that apply to the study as a whole: In cross-validation, a model built on a 13 V-J signature told ophthalmopathy apart from stable hyperthyroidism with 87.88% sensitivity and roughly 81% specificity, and in testing the same model reached 80%/75%. Sample size was not statistically predetermined, and investigators were not blinded to group allocation. Most expanded thyroid clonotypes (frequency above 0.001) were also detected in blood, a finding suggesting that blood repertoires may reflect thyroid immune responses. In validation, the model predicted progression to ophthalmopathy with 65% to 71% sensitivity and around 72% specificity, a median of roughly seven months before onset.

The TCR sequence derives from a young man with Graves' ophthalmopathy. Sample: blood.

The CDR3 corresponds to CASSLGGPSGTNTGELFF. The nucleotide sequence reads TGTGCCAGCAGCTTAGGAGGGCCTAGCGGAACGAACACCGGGGAGCTGTTTTTT. This sequence uses TRBV7-8 and TRBJ2-2; a stretch of 7 junction bases matches TRBD2. Trimming removed 1 base from V and 0 bases from J; the gene matches leave 8 bases unexplained. The CDR3 numbers 18 residues from cysteine through phenylalanine. Just the 54-base CDR3 DNA is kept, in frame starting at base 1. The CDR1 and CDR2 encoded by the germline V gene are SGHVS and FQNEAQ.